These T cell receptor beta chains were read from a single sample in a study of cytomegalovirus exposure and HLA in healthy donors. Only in-frame clones appear in the TCRdb table, and some are missing; sequencing was by immunoSEQ multiplex PCR. The data hold 45,000 to 65,000 clones, with approximately 73% observed a single time. Sequences were obtained from PBMCs. Every receptor here comes from a man younger than 35 in good health and CMV-seronegative. Each CDR3 is given with its conserved first and last residue. The D gene is left open where the match is weak. A row's size may be missing; if present it is once, few, many or a size class.

j_gene,abundance,d_gene,v_gene,CDR3aa,CDR3nt
TRBJ1-3,-,-,TRBV30,CAWNRDADTIYF,TGTGCCTGGAACAGGGACGCGGACACCATATATTTT
TRBJ1-6,-,TRBD1,TRBV7-9,CASSSSDRELAPLHF,TGTGCCAGCAGCTCCTCGGACAGGGAACTGGCACCCCTCCACTTT
TRBJ1-1,-,-,TRBV18,CASSLELRNTEAFF,TGTGCCAGCTCACTGGAGTTGCGGAACACTGAAGCTTTCTTT
TRBJ1-3,-,-,TRBV28,CASSSGVGSGNTIYF,TGTGCCAGCAGTTCCGGGGTGGGCTCTGGAAACACCATATATTTT
TRBJ2-3,-,-,TRBV14,CASSQERADTQYF,TGTGCCAGCAGCCAAGAGAGAGCAGATACGCAGTATTTT
TRBJ2-7,-,-,TRBV2,CASRALEPQYF,TGTGCCAGCAGGGCCTTGGAGCCACAGTACTTC
TRBJ2-7,-,-,TRBV7-9,CASSPPPGYEQYF,TGTGCCAGCAGTCCCCCTCCCGGCTACGAGCAGTACTTC
TRBJ2-7,-,TRBD2,TRBV4-2,CASSHTSGDYEQYF,TGTGCCAGCAGCCATACTAGCGGGGACTACGAGCAGTACTTC
TRBJ1-1,once,TRBD1,TRBV4-3,CASSQDHKWTGVNTEAFF,TGCGCCAGCAGCCAAGATCATAAGTGGACAGGGGTCAACACTGAAGCTTTCTTT
TRBJ1-2,few,-,TRBV7-2,CASSLALDGSRYGYTF,TGTGCCAGCAGCTTAGCCCTTGACGGGTCTAGGTATGGCTACACCTTC
TRBJ2-3,few,TRBD2,TRBV6-5,CASSSKREARVDTQYF,TGTGCCAGCAGTTCCAAGCGGGAGGCTCGGGTAGATACGCAGTATTTT
TRBJ1-5,few,-,TRBV30,CAWGRGGQPQHF,TGTGCCTGGGGCAGGGGCGGTCAGCCCCAGCATTTT
TRBJ2-7,few,-,TRBV10-1,CASSETGTYEQYF,TGCGCCAGCAGTGAGACAGGTACCTACGAGCAGTACTTC
TRBJ1-5,-,TRBD1,TRBV28,CASTMDRVNQPQHF,TGTGCCAGCACCATGGACAGGGTTAATCAGCCCCAGCATTTT
TRBJ1-1,few,-,TRBV10-1,CASSVGWSTEAFF,TGCGCCAGCAGTGTCGGGTGGAGCACTGAAGCTTTCTTT
TRBJ2-1,few,-,TRBV7-2,CASSLEGARVREQFF,TGTGCCAGCAGCTTAGAAGGCGCGCGTGTGAGGGAGCAGTTCTTC
TRBJ2-3,few,-,TRBV7-8,CASSPLDTQYF,TGTGCCAGCAGCCCACTAGATACGCAGTATTTT
TRBJ2-3,-,TRBD2,TRBV5-1,CASSQTSGRETDTQYF,TGCGCCAGCAGCCAGACGAGCGGGAGAGAAACAGATACGCAGTATTTT
TRBJ2-5,-,-,TRBV6-6,CALGSSGTQYF,TGTGCCCTGGGCAGTTCAGGGACCCAGTACTTC
TRBJ2-7,once,TRBD1,TRBV29-1,CSVVEDRGLYEQYF,TGCAGCGTTGTGGAGGACAGGGGTTTATACGAGCAGTACTTC
TRBJ2-5,-,TRBD2,TRBV30,CAWSVPRLAGSFPKETQYF,TGTGCCTGGAGTGTACCGAGACTAGCGGGATCATTTCCGAAGGAGACCCAGTACTTC
TRBJ2-5,-,TRBD2,TRBV4-1,CASSQVSGGRAETQYF,TGCGCCAGCAGCCAGGTTTCGGGCGGGAGGGCAGAGACCCAGTACTTC
TRBJ2-1,-,TRBD2,TRBV7-3,CASSSLAGGNEQFF,TGTGCCAGCAGCTCTCTAGCGGGAGGGAATGAGCAGTTCTTC
TRBJ1-4,-,-,TRBV7-8,CASSLLPRGDEKLFF,TGTGCCAGCAGCTTACTCCCCAGGGGAGATGAAAAACTGTTTTTT
TRBJ2-7,few,TRBD1,TRBV5-5,CASSLEGAEQYF,TGTGCCAGCAGCTTGGAGGGGGCCGAGCAGTACTTC
TRBJ2-7,-,-,TRBV25-1,CASSDGDWASYEQYF,TGTGCCAGCAGTGACGGGGATTGGGCTTCCTACGAGCAGTACTTC
TRBJ2-3,-,TRBD2,TRBV10-1,CASSDHSGNLDTQYF,TGCGCCAGCTCTGATCATAGCGGGAATCTGGATACGCAGTATTTT
TRBJ2-3,-,-,TRBV6-5,CASGRAGTQYF,TGTGCCAGCGGAAGGGCGGGTACGCAGTATTTT